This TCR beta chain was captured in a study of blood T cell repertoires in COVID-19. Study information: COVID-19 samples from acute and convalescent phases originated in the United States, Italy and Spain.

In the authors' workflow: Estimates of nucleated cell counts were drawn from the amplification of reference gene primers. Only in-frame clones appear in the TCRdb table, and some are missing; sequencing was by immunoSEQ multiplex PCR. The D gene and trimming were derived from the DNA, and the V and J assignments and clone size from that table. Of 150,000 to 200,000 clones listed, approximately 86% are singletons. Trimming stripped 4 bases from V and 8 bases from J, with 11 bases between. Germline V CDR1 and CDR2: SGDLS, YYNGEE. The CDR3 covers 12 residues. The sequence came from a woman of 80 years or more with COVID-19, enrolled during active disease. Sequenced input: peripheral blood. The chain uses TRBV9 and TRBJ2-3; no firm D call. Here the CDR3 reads CASSPNHGTQYF. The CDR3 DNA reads TGTGCCAGCAGCCCTAACCACGGTACGCAGTATTTT.